This TCR beta chain is drawn from a study of cytomegalovirus exposure and HLA in healthy donors (TCRdb year 2017). Concerning the study at large: An earlier analysis of about 530 of the donors reported about 300 Gb of sequence data and 117 million unique TCR beta sequences obtained from 180 million or so T cells. Roughly 300 gigabases of sequencing data and 75 million to 85 million unique TCR sequences made up an early release that covered over 550 HLA-typed donors. Among the roughly 430 genotyped donors, more than 70% belonged to the genetic ancestry cluster associated with self-reported Caucasian donors. The study aimed to test whether signatures of past pathogen exposure could be identified by cataloging public T cell receptors. The study used immunosequencing to profile the T cell repertoires of about 670 subjects and linked those repertoires to cytomegalovirus serostatus. In addition to the first cohort of 650 to 750 subjects, a separate validation cohort of 120 different subjects was used. The study combined high-throughput TCR immunosequencing, statistical association of individual TCRs with disease status, and machine learning to predict cytomegalovirus infection status. A later analysis re-analyzed previously published TCR beta repertoires from approximately 700 donors and added high-resolution HLA genotyping to study TCR occurrence patterns. In the later analysis, no new phenotypic data were used to find candidate immune exposures; instead, reliance was placed on TCR beta sequences and their occurrence across donors. An earlier analysis of a few hundred of the donors applied high-throughput TCR beta sequencing to assess whether each TCR beta V gene segment acted as functional or pseudogenic. Donor age, sex, ethnicity and CMV serostatus were collected together with the repertoire data. In a later genetic analysis, genome-wide SNP genotypes for about three fifths of the roughly 670 donors were used, and that subset was treated as a discovery cohort. Every repertoire in the discovery cohort had been generated on one and the same sequencing platform. HLA typing covered class I and class II loci at four-digit resolution. The number of donors typed differed by locus, with roughly 620-630 for A, B, C, DRB1 and DQB1, around 560 for DQA1, 606 for DPA1, and roughly 450 for DPB1. Because of strong linkage in the cohort, roughly 5 DR-DQ haplotypes were treated as single units for association and clustering. Across 398 genotyped donors of the cohort, an average of about 240,000 unique TCR beta nucleotide sequences per donor were sequenced, and 15% to 20% of those sequences were non-productive. Study-level results and caveats: A few of the identified cytomegalovirus-associated TCR beta chains were confirmed in vitro to be specific for cytomegalovirus antigens. A further reported finding was that TCR beta sequences accurately predicted the HLA-A and HLA-B alleles for most subjects in the first cohort. It was suggested by the authors that the approach could potentially be generalized to other disease states and immunological phenotypes. The presence/absence analyses assumed that sequencing depth was roughly uniform across donors, and that assumption may not be true. The 87-base-pair reads could not distinguish some IMGT-functional V segments, including TRBV6-2 and TRBV6-3, so those segments were excluded. In a later analysis, about 17,000 TCR beta sequences were associated with specific HLA alleles at a false discovery rate of 0.05. A later analysis found that most CMV-associated TCR beta chains appeared HLA-restricted, with HLA associations seemingly driven largely by CMV exposure. An earlier analysis of 587 of the donors showed that most TCR beta V segments appeared in productive rearrangements either about 87% or about 30% of the time, which broadly matched IMGT annotations. Compared with equally common non-associated chains, HLA-associated TCR beta chains in a later analysis were more clonally expanded and had lower generation probabilities. Most TCR sequences were seen in very few donors, while some public TCRs were found in many individuals. HLA typing was unavailable for some donors at each locus, so association tests used only the typed subset. When HLA alleles, especially DR and DQ, strongly co-occurred, attributing TCR associations to individual alleles was difficult. Compared with the 666-donor mean, donors in an Asian-associated ancestry cluster had fewer N-insertions in productive TCRs, according to a later genetic analysis. Cytomegalovirus status was reported to be diagnosed by the classifier with high specificity and sensitivity in both the original and validation cohorts. In a later analysis, TCR association rates were found to vary across HLA loci, with the most associated TCRs seen for DRB1 alleles and the fewest for HLA-C alleles. A cluster of highly shared sequence variants was judged likely to represent a technical artifact of the sequencing pipeline. Because counts were too low, seventeen rarely observed V segments, including chromosome 9 orphons, were excluded from the earlier analysis of fewer than 650 of the donors. Immune exposure information for the cohort was limited to CMV serostatus. Only TCR beta chains were sequenced in this cohort, and the absence of alpha or paired-chain data limited detectable features. In a later genetic analysis, a missense DCLRE1C variant was associated with V-gene and J-gene trimming of TCR beta chains, and the association was replicated in an independent cohort. Linkage disequilibrium might explain the correlated functional status among segregating V segments, but an unknown experimental factor could not be excluded. A later analysis reported that several top co-occurrence clusters appeared linked to parvovirus B19, influenza, CMV and Epstein-Barr virus. The study gave a list of about 160 TCR beta chains associated with cytomegalovirus.

In regard to this clone: No antigen is known for it. It has no much larger one-base neighbor in the sample; base qualities were not kept.

Receptor amplification or capture employed the immunoSEQ multiplex PCR assay. For the multiplex PCR, a mixture combining 60 forward primers for TCR Vbeta segments and 13 reverse primers for TCR Jbeta segments was used. A multiplex PCR assay on genomic DNA amplified the CDR3 region of rearranged TCR beta genes. The Illumina HiSeq System was used to sequence the amplified TCR beta libraries as 87-base-pair reads. Under the source paper's analysis protocol: In a later analysis, tens of millions of unique TCR beta chains were counted across the approximately 670 repertoires, and roughly 11 million of these chains were shared by at least two donors. Raw reads were error-corrected and collapsed into unique sequences with a nearest-neighbor algorithm that merged closely related sequences to remove PCR and sequencing errors. Alignment of CDR3 sequences to IMGT reference sequences was used to assign V, D and J gene segments. Each retained sequence needed at least a six-nucleotide match to both a V gene segment and a J gene segment. A rearrangement counted as productive if the CDR3 had no stop codons and remained in frame with V and J, and every other rearrangement counted as non-productive. Following IMGT convention, CDR3 was defined as the stretch from the second conserved V-encoded cysteine up to the conserved J-encoded phenylalanine. In an earlier analysis of 550 to 650 of the donors, sequences lacking an unambiguous match to a single V gene segment were excluded. In an earlier analysis of 587 of the donors, V segments were called functional above 56.7% productive rearrangements and were called segregating when the between-donor standard deviation exceeded 5%. A statistical classification framework was built for diagnosing cytomegalovirus status from the catalog of TCR beta chain sequences. In a later analysis, V and J genes were assigned by comparing TCR nucleotide sequences against IMGT/GENE-DB human TR gene sequences. A later analysis assigned CDR3 sequences and most-parsimonious VDJ recombination scenarios with the TCRdist pipeline. A later analysis defined each TCR beta chain by its CDR3 amino acid sequence plus V-gene family, and excluded reads lacking a unique V-gene family. To address suspected cross-contamination and a sequencing artifact, a later analysis removed around 600 highly shared, low-generation-probability nucleotide sequences. For each public chain, a later analysis derived a clonal expansion index from normalized ranks of inferred template counts within each repertoire. Generation probabilities in a later analysis came from a VDJ recombination model fitted to out-of-frame rearrangements, and those results were checked against IGoR. A later analysis scored TCR-TCR, TCR-HLA and TCR-CMV co-occurrence with hypergeometric tests, applying a repertoire-size bias correction to TCR pairs. In a later analysis, false discovery rates were estimated by permuting HLA or CMV assignments 20 times. In a later analysis, co-occurring TCRs were grouped using DBSCAN, with TCRdist sequence similarity added in when clustering inside HLA-allele-positive subsets. Repertoires with fewer than 30,000 or more than 120,000 public chains were left out of co-occurrence clustering, as were a handful of repertoires with anomalous nucleotide sharing. Here the immuneACCESS table is served through TCRdb, limited to in-frame sequences with V and J called. Missing clones are a known gap in these copies; in checked studies unresolved V genes cover under half, and the rest lacks a known reason. That table is the source of V, J and clone size, and D and trimming were worked out from the DNA. The sample data list 90,000 to 120,000 clones, and 81% of these were observed just once. 2% to 2.5% of the sample is held by the ten biggest clonotypes.

V was cut back by 0 bases and J by 6 bases, leaving a gap of 6 bases between them. The germline V gene yields SGHRS for CDR1 and YFSETQ for CDR2. From cysteine to phenylalanine, the CDR3 is 12 amino acids long. Here the CDR3 DNA is all that survives: 36 bases in frame from base 1. The cohort was made up of roughly 670 healthy bone marrow donors. At the time of sampling, every cohort member was nominally healthy, though immune exposures that went unrecorded were likely present. The donor was CMV seronegative and belonged to the group of over 350 seronegative cohort members. Each donor provided a peripheral blood sample, and peripheral blood mononuclear cells were used for TCR beta sequencing. Genomic DNA extraction from the blood cell samples was performed with the Qiagen DNeasy Blood Extraction Kit.

Recombination joined TRBV5-1 with TRBJ1-2; a tentative D call is TRBD1 (5 bases match). What was sequenced was PBMCs. The sequence came from a man younger than 45 in good health and CMV-seronegative. The DNA reads as follows: TGCGCCAGCAGCTTGGTAGGGGATGGCTACACCTTC. It translates to CASSLVGDGYTF.